Listed here is a single TCR beta chain. This record belongs to a study of blood T cell repertoires in COVID-19. In the study overall: Sites in the United States, Italy and Spain provided acute and convalescent COVID-19 samples. The cDNA or gDNA used as material had been derived from T cells, B-cell-depleted T cells, or PBMCs.

In the original workflow: Estimation of nucleated cell counts relied on the amplification of reference gene primers. Data came from immunoSEQ multiplex PCR; TCRdb stores just in-frame clones and leaves some out. That table is the source of V, J and clone size, and D and trimming were worked out from the DNA. The sample lists more than 150,000 clones; 90% were seen once. Sequencing input: peripheral blood. The TCR sequence derives from a man aged 50 to 60 with acute or convalescent COVID-19.

Written as DNA, the CDR3 is TGTGCCAGCAGTTTTTTTTCGCCGACAGGGTTCTACGAGCAGTACTTC. It specifies CASSFFSPTGFYEQYF. The J gene is TRBJ2-7, the V gene TRBV28; 7 bases are shared with TRBD1. The CDR3 is 16 amino acids. CDR1 is MDHEN, CDR2 SYDVKM, per germline. J gave up 3 bases and V 3 bases, and 11 bases lay outside the gene matches. Using reference TRBV28 and TRBJ2-7 for the parts outside the CDR3, the full variable domain is DVKVTQSSRYLVKRTGEKVFLECVQDMDHENMFWYRQDPGLGLRLIYFSYDVKMKEKGDIPEGYSVSREKKERFSLILESASTNQTSMYLCASSFFSPTGFYEQYFGPGTRLTVT.